Each of the 10 T cell receptor beta chains below was sequenced from the same sample in a study of identical twins. One entry per CDR3 protein, called by TCRdb with MiXCR from the 5' RACE reads. This sample has about 700,000 distinct CDR3 sequences, with 8.6% found just once. These data were also reused for a study on yellow fever vaccine responses in identical twins.

Sequenced input: PBMCs. These receptors were obtained from a young woman in good health.

The chain links TRBV5-1 to TRBJ1-1; possible D gene TRBD1, 5 bases. The CDR3 is made up of 15 amino acids. CDR1 SGHRS and CDR2 YFSETQ come from the germline V gene. Deletions cut 3 bases from V and 4 bases from J, with 16 bases between. The CDR3 DNA reads TGCGCCAGCAGCTACGGCAGGGATGAGGGCACTGAAGCTTTCTTT. It encodes CASSYGRDEGTEAFF.

V and J are TRBV29-1 and TRBJ1-3; a possible D gene is TRBD1 (5 bases). The CDR3 runs to 14 residues. CDR1 and CDR2 from the germline V gene are SQVTM and ANQGSEA. V was trimmed by 4 bases and J by 2 bases, leaving 12 bases between them. CDR3 sequence reads: CSVVGAEAGNTIYF. CDR3 nucleotide sequence: TGCAGCGTTGTAGGGGCCGAGGCTGGAAACACCATATATTTT. Together with reference TRBV29-1 and TRBJ1-3, the CDR3 gives the full variable domain: SAVISQKPSRDICQRGTSLTIQCQVDSQVTMMFWYRQQPGQSLTLIATANQGSEATYESGFVIDKFPISRPNLTFSTLTVSNMSPEDSSIYLCSVVGAEAGNTIYFGEGSWLTVV.

This clonotype came up a few times. The chain links TRBV5-4 to TRBJ1-4, with no clear D. Germline V lookup: CDR1 SGHNT, CDR2 YYREEE (reference sequence). Trimming pared 3 bases from V and 8 bases from J, leaving 17 bases between. The CDR3 has 15 amino acids. This CDR3 is CASSSAGAFEEKLFF. Here the CDR3 DNA reads TGTGCCAGCAGCTCGGCGGGCGCTTTTGAGGAAAAACTGTTTTTT.

The chain couples TRBV5-6 to TRBJ2-5, with D possibly matching TRBD2 (5 bases). V lost 4 bases, J lost 1 base, and 23 bases lay in between. Germline CDR1 reads SGHDT; CDR2 reads YYEEEE. The CDR3 extends over 18 amino acids. The CDR3 loop reads CASSPGPGRKGGQETQYF. CDR3 nucleotides: TGTGCCAGCAGCCCCGGGCCGGGCAGGAAAGGAGGCCAAGAGACCCAGTACTTC.

The chain links TRBV9 to TRBJ2-1; 7 positions agree with TRBD1. Germline V CDR1 and CDR2: SGDLS, YYNGEE. The junction had 12 bases not matched to a gene; V was cut back by 5 bases and J by 7 bases. The length of the CDR3 is 15 residues. CDR3 amino acids: CASRADRAPGNEQFF. CDR3 bases: TGTGCCAGCAGAGCCGACAGGGCCCCGGGGAATGAGCAGTTCTTC.

The J gene is TRBJ2-3, the V gene TRBV4-2; D may be TRBD1 or TRBD2 (7 bases each). V lost 6 bases and J lost 6, with 28 bases in between. The CDR3 runs to 18 residues. Per the germline V gene, CDR1 is LGHNA and CDR2 is YNFKEQ. The CDR3: CASSPAGGPGGSGDTQYF. The DNA of the CDR3 is TGTGCCAGCAGTCCAGCAGGGGGGCCGGGAGGAAGTGGGGATACGCAGTATTTT.

This clonotype was observed many times. The chain is built from TRBV20-1 and TRBJ2-1; TRBD2 aligns across 10 bases. CDR1 and CDR2 (germline): DFQATT, SNEGSKA (reference sequence). This CDR3 comprises 15 residues. Trimming removed 5 bases from V and 8 bases from J; junction bases left unmatched: 12. CDR3 amino acids: CSALNFGLAADEQFF. The CDR3 region has the DNA TGCAGTGCTCTTAATTTTGGACTAGCGGCGGATGAGCAGTTCTTC.

This clonotype was counted only a few times. The chain has TRBV7-2 and TRBJ2-1; 9 bases fit TRBD2. After removal of 2 bases from V and 4 bases from J, the junction contained 3 bases not matched to a gene. CDR1 is SGHTA and CDR2 is FQGNSA in the germline V gene. This CDR3 has 15 residues. DNA of the CDR3: TGTGCCAGCAGCTTAACTAGCGGGCATTACAATGAGCAGTTCTTC. Translation gives CASSLTSGHYNEQFF.

This clonotype was counted between two and nine times. The chain couples TRBV7-2 to TRBJ2-5, with D possibly matching TRBD1 (5 bases). Trimming took off 0 bases at V and 3 bases at J, with 8 bases between the two ends. This CDR3 is 14 amino acids long. Germline V gene data show CDR1 as SGHTA and CDR2 as FQGNSA. Written as DNA, the CDR3 is TGTGCCAGCAGCTTAGCGGCGACAGAAGAGACCCAGTACTTC. Amino acid sequence: CASSLAATEETQYF.

Many counts were recorded for this clonotype. The rearrangement links TRBV7-3 to TRBJ2-1, with 7 positions matching TRBD1. Trimming removed 5 bases from V and 13 bases from J; junction bases left unmatched: 8. Per germline, CDR1 SGHTA and CDR2 FQGTGA. CDR3 length equals 12 residues. The CDR3 nucleotides are TGTGCCAGCAGCGCCGAGACAGGGAAACAGTTCTTC. Translating it yields CASSAETGKQFF.